These T cell receptor beta chains were read from a single sample in a study of siplizumab effects on memory and regulatory T cells. Assay used: immunoSEQ multiplex PCR; TCRdb lists only in-frame clones, some missing. The sample carries about 72,000 clones, about 89% recorded once. The sequencing input was CD8+ T cells sorted from blood. These receptors originate from a human donor in good health. Both conserved end residues are part of each CDR3. D genes are given only for firm matches. Clone size is shown for a subset of rows, as once, few, many or a class of expanded clone.

CDR3 protein	CDR3 DNA	CDR3 length	clone size	D gene	J gene	V gene
CASSPSDSEAFF	TGTGCCAGCAGCCCGTCGGACAGTGAAGCTTTCTTT	12	-	-	TRBJ1-1	TRBV7-9
CASSLSGRTEAFF	TGTGCCAGCAGTTTATCAGGGCGAACTGAAGCTTTCTTT	13	once	-	TRBJ1-1	TRBV27
CASSQEGGNYNSPLHF	TGCGCCAGCAGCCAAGAGGGGGGCAACTATAATTCACCCCTCCACTTT	16	-	-	TRBJ1-6	TRBV4-1
CASTPGFGGDTEAFF	TGTGCCAGCACCCCAGGGTTCGGGGGGGACACTGAAGCTTTCTTT	15	-	-	TRBJ1-1	TRBV9
CASSGRDSHEKLFF	TGTGCCAGCAGCGGCCGGGACAGTCATGAAAAACTGTTTTTT	14	-	TRBD1	TRBJ1-4	TRBV7-6
CASSDTPGTGEAFF	TGTGCCAGCAGTGACACCCCCGGGACAGGTGAAGCTTTCTTT	14	-	TRBD1	TRBJ1-1	TRBV6-4
CASSTQGIETQYF	TGTGCCAGTAGTACCCAGGGGATAGAGACCCAGTACTTC	13	-	-	TRBJ2-5	TRBV19
CASSSGTSGAEQSEQFF	TGTGCCAGCAGTTCCGGGACTAGCGGGGCCGAGCAGTCTGAGCAGTTCTTC	17	-	TRBD2	TRBJ2-1	TRBV13
CASSLVVRVTDTQYF	TGTGCCAGCAGCTTGGTGGTAAGGGTCACAGATACGCAGTATTTT	15	-	-	TRBJ2-3	TRBV5-6
CASSPRTSGGQETQYF	TGTGCCAGCAGCCCAAGGACTAGCGGAGGTCAAGAGACCCAGTACTTC	16	once	TRBD2	TRBJ2-5	TRBV7-6
CASSLRGDETQYF	TGTGCCAGCAGCTTAAGAGGGGATGAGACCCAGTACTTC	13	-	-	TRBJ2-5	TRBV11-3
CASSQTSGDSYEQYF	TGTGCCAGCAGTCAGACTAGCGGGGACTCCTACGAGCAGTACTTC	15	few	TRBD2	TRBJ2-7	TRBV7-9
CASSLGTGDQPQHF	TGTGCCAGCAGCTTGGGGACAGGGGACCAGCCCCAGCATTTT	14	many	TRBD1	TRBJ1-5	TRBV7-9
CASSSWANYGYTF	TGTGCCAGCAGCTCATGGGCTAACTATGGCTACACCTTC	13	-	-	TRBJ1-2	TRBV13
CASSSIGLAGEETQYF	TGTGCCAGTAGTTCCATCGGACTAGCGGGAGAAGAGACCCAGTACTTC	16	-	TRBD2	TRBJ2-5	TRBV19
CASSIVQSPYGYTF	TGTGCCAGTAGTATAGTGCAGAGTCCTTATGGCTACACCTTC	14	-	-	TRBJ1-2	TRBV19
CASSLEPGGLYGYTF	TGTGCCAGCAGCTTGGAGCCAGGGGGCCTCTATGGCTACACCTTC	15	-	TRBD1	TRBJ1-2	TRBV5-6
CASSPSSYEQYF	TGTGCCAGCAGCCCATCGAGCTACGAGCAGTACTTC	12	-	-	TRBJ2-7	TRBV27
CASSPLRGASYTF	TGTGCCAGCAGCCCACTCAGGGGCGCTAGCTACACCTTC	13	-	-	TRBJ1-2	TRBV11-2
CASSLEGAVRERYF	TGTGCCAGCAGCTTGGAAGGGGCGGTGCGGGAGCGGTACTTC	14	-	TRBD2	TRBJ2-7	TRBV4-2
CASSPTLSGQIGEAFF	TGTGCCAGCTCACCAACCTTATCTGGACAAATAGGTGAAGCTTTCTTT	16	-	-	TRBJ1-1	TRBV18
CASSAGGAEAFF	TGTGCCAGCAGCGCAGGGGGTGCTGAAGCTTTCTTT	12	many	TRBD1	TRBJ1-1	TRBV7-9
CASSQIGGGVRDEKLFF	TGCGCCAGCAGCCAAATAGGGGGAGGAGTCCGGGATGAAAAACTGTTTTTT	17	-	-	TRBJ1-4	TRBV4-1
CASCGGEETQYF	TGTGCCAGCTGTGGCGGGGAAGAGACCCAGTACTTC	12	-	-	TRBJ2-5	TRBV7-9
CASSQDLAQADTQYF	TGTGCCAGCAGCCAAGACCTAGCCCAGGCAGATACGCAGTATTTT	15	-	-	TRBJ2-3	TRBV14
CASSHTSGPEGNEQFF	TGTGCCAGCAGCCATACTAGCGGACCGGAGGGGAATGAGCAGTTCTTC	16	-	TRBD2	TRBJ2-1	TRBV7-9
CASSLVPNLSEQYF	TGTGCCAGCAGCTTAGTCCCGAATCTGAGCGAGCAGTACTTC	14	-	-	TRBJ2-7	TRBV7-2
CASSMGVGGHTEAFF	TGTGCCAGTAGTATGGGGGTAGGGGGCCACACTGAAGCTTTCTTT	15	-	TRBD1	TRBJ1-1	TRBV19
CASSADGTVNYEQYF	TGTGCCAGTAGTGCCGACGGGACGGTAAACTACGAGCAGTACTTC	15	-	-	TRBJ2-7	TRBV19
CAISEDVRFTEAFF	TGTGCCATCAGTGAGGACGTCAGGTTCACTGAAGCTTTCTTT	14	once	-	TRBJ1-1	TRBV10-3
CASSIGGEQYF	TGTGCCAGTAGTATTGGGGGCGAGCAGTACTTC	11	few	-	TRBJ2-7	TRBV19
CASSSRRAYEQYF	TGTGCCAGCAGCTCTAGGCGGGCCTACGAGCAGTACTTC	13	once	-	TRBJ2-7	TRBV7-8
CASSLVQGLVSRGYEQYF	TGTGCCAGCAGCTTAGTCCAGGGTTTGGTTTCGAGAGGCTACGAGCAGTACTTC	18	-	-	TRBJ2-7	TRBV7-2
CASSVEAGDFYEQYF	TGTGCCAGCAGCGTAGAGGCGGGAGACTTCTACGAGCAGTACTTC	15	-	TRBD2	TRBJ2-7	TRBV9
CASGPAYEQYF	TGTGCTAGTGGCCCCGCGTACGAGCAGTACTTC	11	-	-	TRBJ2-7	TRBV12-5
CASSAGEGSSYNEQFF	TGTGCCAGCAGCGCCGGTGAGGGGAGCTCCTACAATGAGCAGTTCTTC	16	few	-	TRBJ2-1	TRBV7-6
CASSSLGLAGGKYQETQYF	TGTGCCAGCAGTTCCCTGGGGCTAGCGGGAGGGAAGTACCAAGAGACCCAGTACTTC	19	-	TRBD2	TRBJ2-5	TRBV28
CASKPSGLTYEQYF	TGCGCCAGCAAACCTAGCGGACTTACCTACGAGCAGTACTTC	14	-	TRBD2	TRBJ2-7	TRBV5-1